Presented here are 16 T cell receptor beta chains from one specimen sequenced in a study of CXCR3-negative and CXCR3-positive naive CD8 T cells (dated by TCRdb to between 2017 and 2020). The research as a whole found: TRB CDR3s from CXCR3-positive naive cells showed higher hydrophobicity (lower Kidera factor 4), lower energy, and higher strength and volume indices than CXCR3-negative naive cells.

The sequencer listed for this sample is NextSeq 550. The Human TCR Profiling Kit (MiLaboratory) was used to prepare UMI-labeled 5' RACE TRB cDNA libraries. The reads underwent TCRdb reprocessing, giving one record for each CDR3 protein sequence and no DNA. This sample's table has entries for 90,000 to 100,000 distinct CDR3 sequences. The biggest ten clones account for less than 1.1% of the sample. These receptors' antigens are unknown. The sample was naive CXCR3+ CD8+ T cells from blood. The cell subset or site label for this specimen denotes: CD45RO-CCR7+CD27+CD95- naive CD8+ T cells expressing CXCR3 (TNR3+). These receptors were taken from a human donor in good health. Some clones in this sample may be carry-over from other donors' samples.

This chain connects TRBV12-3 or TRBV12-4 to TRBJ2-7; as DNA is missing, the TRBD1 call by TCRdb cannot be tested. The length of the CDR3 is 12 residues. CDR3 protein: CASSRDVGEQYF.

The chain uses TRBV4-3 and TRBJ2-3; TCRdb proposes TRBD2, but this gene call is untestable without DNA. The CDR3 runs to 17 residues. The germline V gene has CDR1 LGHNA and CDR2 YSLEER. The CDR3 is CASSQGLARGLTDTQYF.

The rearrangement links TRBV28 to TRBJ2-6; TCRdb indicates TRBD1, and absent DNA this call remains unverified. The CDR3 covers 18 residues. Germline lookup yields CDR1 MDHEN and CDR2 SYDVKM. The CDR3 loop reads CASSLFRTGGSGANVLTF.

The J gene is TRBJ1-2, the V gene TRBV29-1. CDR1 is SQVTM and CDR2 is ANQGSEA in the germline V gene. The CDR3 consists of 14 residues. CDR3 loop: CSVDGSPVVEGYTF.

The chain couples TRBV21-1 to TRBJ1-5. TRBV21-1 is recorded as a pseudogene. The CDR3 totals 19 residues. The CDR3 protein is CASSPRAGGRRYSNQPQHF.

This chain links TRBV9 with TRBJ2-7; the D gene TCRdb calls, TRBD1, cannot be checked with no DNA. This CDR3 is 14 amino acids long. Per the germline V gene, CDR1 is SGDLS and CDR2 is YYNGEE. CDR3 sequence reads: CASSVEGVAYEQYF.

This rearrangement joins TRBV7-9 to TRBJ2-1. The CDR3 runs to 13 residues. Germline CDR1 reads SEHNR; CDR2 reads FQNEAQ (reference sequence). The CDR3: CASSLIGRDEQFF.

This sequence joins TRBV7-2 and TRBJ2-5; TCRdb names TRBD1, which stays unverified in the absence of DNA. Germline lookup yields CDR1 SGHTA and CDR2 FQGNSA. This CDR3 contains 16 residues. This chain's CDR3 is CASSLGSRDYQETQYF.

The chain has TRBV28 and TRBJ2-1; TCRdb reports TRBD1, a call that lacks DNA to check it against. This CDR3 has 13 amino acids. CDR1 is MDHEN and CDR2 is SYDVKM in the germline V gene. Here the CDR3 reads CASWTGGRYEQFF.

The CDR3: CASSLGSGELFF. The chain couples TRBV11-3 to TRBJ2-2. The CDR3 consists of 12 residues. Germline values: CDR1 SGHNT, CDR2 YENEEA.

The CDR3 sequence: CASSVVLEGSFPAMNYGYTF. V gene TRBV9 combines with J gene TRBJ1-2. Germline values: CDR1 SGDLS, CDR2 YYNGEE. The CDR3 is 20 residues long.

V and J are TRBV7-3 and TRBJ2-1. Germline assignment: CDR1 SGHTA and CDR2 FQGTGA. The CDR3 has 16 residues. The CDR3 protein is CASSLSLASTYNEQFF.

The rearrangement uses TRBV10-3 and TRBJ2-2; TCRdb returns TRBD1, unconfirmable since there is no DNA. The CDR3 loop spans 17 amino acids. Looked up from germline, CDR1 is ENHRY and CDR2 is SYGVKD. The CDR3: CAISETPGQGVTGELFF.

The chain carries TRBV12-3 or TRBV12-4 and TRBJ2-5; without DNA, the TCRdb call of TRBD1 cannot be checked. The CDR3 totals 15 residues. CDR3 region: CATQTGDGGQETQYF.

CDR3 loop: CSVWLQGADEQYF. The chain couples TRBV29-1 to TRBJ2-7; TCRdb reports TRBD1, a call that lacks DNA to check it against. The germline V gene has CDR1 SQVTM and CDR2 ANQGSEA. CDR3 length: 13 residues.

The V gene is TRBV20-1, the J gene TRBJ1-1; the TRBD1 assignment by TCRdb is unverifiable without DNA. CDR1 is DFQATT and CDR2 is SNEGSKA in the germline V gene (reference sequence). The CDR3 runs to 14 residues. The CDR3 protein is CSARDPGSDTEAFF.